This TCR beta chain was obtained from a study of blood T cell repertoires in COVID-19. This CDR3 is 17 amino acids long. V gave up 4 bases and J gave up 2 bases, with 18 bases separating them. Germline V gene data show CDR1 as SEHNR and CDR2 as FQNEAQ (reference sequence). Only in-frame clones appear in the TCRdb table, and some are missing; sequencing was by immunoSEQ multiplex PCR. The sample contains about 280,000 clones, about 82% of which appear only once. The TCR comes from a man between 45 and 60 years old with active or convalescent COVID-19. The sample taken for sequencing was peripheral blood. The rearrangement joins TRBV7-9 to TRBJ1-3, with TRBD1 as a possible D gene (6 bases). For the CDR3, the DNA is TGTGCCAGCAGCTCCACCCGACAGGAAAGCGCTGGAAACACCATATATTTT. It specifies CASSSTRQESAGNTIYF.